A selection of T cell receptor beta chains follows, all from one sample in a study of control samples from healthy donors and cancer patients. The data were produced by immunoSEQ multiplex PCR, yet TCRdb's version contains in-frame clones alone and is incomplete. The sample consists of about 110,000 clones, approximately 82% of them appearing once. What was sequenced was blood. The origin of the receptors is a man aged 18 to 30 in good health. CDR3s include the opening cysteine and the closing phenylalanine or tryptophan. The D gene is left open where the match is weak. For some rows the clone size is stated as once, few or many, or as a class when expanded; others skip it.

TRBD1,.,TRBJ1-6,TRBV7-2,TGTGCCAGCAGCTTCGGGACAGGGGAAAATTCACCCCTCCACTTT,CASSFGTGENSPLHF
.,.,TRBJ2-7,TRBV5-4,TGTGCCAGCAGCCCGCGCGGTATCTACGAGCAGTACTTC,CASSPRGIYEQYF
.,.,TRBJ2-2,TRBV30,TGTGCCTGGAGTGGCGGCGGGGAGCTGTTTTTT,CAWSGGGELFF
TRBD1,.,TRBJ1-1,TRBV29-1,TGCAGCGTTGACGCGGCAGGGGGACCTATGAACACTGAAGCTTTCTTT,CSVDAAGGPMNTEAFF
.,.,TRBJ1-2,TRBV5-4,TGTGCCAGCAGCCTAGACAGGCACCCTGGCTACACCTTC,CASSLDRHPGYTF
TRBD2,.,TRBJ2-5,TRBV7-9,TGTGCCAGCAGCTTAGTCGGCGGGGGAGAAGAGACCCAGTACTTC,CASSLVGGGEETQYF
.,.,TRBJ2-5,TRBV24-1,TGTGCCACCAGTGATTTGGGCCTAGATAGGCAAGAGACCCAGTACTTC,CATSDLGLDRQETQYF
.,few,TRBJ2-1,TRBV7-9,TGTGCCAGCAGCCGGGGGTTATACAATGAGCAGTTCTTC,CASSRGLYNEQFF
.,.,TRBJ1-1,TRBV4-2,TGTGCCAGCAGCCAAGCCCAGGTGGTGGGCACTGAAGCTTTCTTT,CASSQAQVVGTEAFF
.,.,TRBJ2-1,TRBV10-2,TGCGCCAGCAGTGAGCCTCAGGGTAAGCAGTTCTTC,CASSEPQGKQFF
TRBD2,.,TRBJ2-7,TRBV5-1,TGCGCCAGCAGCTTGTATACGGCTAGCGGGCGCTACGAGCAGTACTTC,CASSLYTASGRYEQYF
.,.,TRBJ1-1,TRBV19,TGTGTGTGCAGGGGTTATAACACTGAAGCTTTCTTT,CVCRGYNTEAFF
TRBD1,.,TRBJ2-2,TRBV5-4,TGTGCCAGCAGCTTGGACAGGGGGTCGGACGGGGAGCTGTTTTTT,CASSLDRGSDGELFF
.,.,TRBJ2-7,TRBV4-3,TGCGCCAGCAGCCAAGGGGTATTTGGGGAACCGGAGCAGTACTTC,CASSQGVFGEPEQYF
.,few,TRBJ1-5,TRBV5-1,TGCGCCAGCAGCCCCAACGGGGGTCAGCCCCAGCATTTT,CASSPNGGQPQHF
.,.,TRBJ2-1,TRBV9,TGTGCCAGCAGCGGTGCAGACTCCTACAATGAGCAGTTCTTC,CASSGADSYNEQFF
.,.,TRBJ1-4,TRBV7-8,TGTGCCAGCAGCTGGCCGGGTGCAACTAATGAAAAACTGTTTTTT,CASSWPGATNEKLFF